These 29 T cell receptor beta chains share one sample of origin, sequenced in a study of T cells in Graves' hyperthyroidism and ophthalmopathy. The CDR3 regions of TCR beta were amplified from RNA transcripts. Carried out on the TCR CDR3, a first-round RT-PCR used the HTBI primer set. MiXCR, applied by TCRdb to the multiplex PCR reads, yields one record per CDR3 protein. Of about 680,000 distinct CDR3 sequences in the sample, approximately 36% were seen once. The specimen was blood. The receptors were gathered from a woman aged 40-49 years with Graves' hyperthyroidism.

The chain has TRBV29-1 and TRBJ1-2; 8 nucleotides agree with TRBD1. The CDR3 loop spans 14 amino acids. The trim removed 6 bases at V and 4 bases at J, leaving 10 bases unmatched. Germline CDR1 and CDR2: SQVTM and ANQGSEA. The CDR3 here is CSVWTGTGVYGYTF. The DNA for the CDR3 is TGCAGCGTATGGACAGGGACGGGAGTCTATGGCTACACCTTC. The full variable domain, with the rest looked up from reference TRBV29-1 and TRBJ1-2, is SAVISQKPSRDICQRGTSLTIQCQVDSQVTMMFWYRQQPGQSLTLIATANQGSEATYESGFVIDKFPISRPNLTFSTLTVSNMSPEDSSIYLCSVWTGTGVYGYTFGSGTRLTVV.

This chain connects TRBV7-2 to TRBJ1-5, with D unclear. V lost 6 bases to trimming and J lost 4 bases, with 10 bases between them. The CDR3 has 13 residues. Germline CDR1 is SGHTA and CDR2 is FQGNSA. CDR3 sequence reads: CASRSRQNQPQHF. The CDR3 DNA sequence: TGTGCCAGCAGATCCCGGCAGAATCAGCCCCAGCATTTT.

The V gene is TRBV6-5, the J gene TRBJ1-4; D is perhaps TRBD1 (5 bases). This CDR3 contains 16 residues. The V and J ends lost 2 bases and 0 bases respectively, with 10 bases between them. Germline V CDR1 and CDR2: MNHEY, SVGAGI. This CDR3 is CASSYDMGATNEKLFF. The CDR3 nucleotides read TGTGCCAGCAGTTACGACATGGGGGCAACTAATGAAAAACTGTTTTTT.

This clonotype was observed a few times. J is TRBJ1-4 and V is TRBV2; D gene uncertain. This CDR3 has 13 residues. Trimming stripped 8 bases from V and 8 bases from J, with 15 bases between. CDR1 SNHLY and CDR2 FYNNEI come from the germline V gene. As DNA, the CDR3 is TGTGCCAGCGATAACAGTTACGTCGAAAAACTGTTTTTT. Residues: CASDNSYVEKLFF.

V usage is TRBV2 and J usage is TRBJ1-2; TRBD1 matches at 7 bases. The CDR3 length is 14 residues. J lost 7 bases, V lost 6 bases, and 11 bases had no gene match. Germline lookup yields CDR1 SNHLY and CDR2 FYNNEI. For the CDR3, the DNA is TGTGCCAGCAGACCCGACAGGGCCGTGGGTGGCTACACCTTC. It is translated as CASRPDRAVGGYTF.

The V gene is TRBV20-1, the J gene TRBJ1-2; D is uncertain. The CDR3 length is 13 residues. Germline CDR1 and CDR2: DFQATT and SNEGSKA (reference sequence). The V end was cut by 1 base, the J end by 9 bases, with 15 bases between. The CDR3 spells CSARGPLRDRYTF. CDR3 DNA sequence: TGCAGTGCTAGAGGCCCCCTGAGGGATCGCTACACCTTC.

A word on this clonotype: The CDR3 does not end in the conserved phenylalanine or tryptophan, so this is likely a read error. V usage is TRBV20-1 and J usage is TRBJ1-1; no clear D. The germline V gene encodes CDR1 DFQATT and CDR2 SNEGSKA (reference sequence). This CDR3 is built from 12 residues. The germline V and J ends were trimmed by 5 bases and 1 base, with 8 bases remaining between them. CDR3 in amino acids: CSAFYPNTEAFL. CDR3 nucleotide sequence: TGCAGTGCTTTCTATCCGAACACTGAAGCTTTCCTT.

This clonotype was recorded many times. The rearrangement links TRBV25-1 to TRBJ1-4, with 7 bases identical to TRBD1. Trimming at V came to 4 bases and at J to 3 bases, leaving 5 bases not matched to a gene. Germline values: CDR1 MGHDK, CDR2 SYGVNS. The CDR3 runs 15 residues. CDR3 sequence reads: CASSGQGLANEKLFF. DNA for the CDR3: TGTGCCAGCAGTGGACAGGGTCTAGCTAATGAAAAACTGTTTTTT.

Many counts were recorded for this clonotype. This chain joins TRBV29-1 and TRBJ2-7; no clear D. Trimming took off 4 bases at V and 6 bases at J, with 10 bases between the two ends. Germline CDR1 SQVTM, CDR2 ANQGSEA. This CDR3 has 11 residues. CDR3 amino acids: CSVGLFPEQYF. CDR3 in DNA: TGCAGCGTTGGCCTTTTCCCCGAGCAGTACTTC.

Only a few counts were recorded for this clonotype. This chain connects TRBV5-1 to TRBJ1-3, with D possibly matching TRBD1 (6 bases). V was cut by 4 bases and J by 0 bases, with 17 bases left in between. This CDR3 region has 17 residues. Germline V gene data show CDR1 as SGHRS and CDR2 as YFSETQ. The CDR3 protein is CASSPIGGPNSGNTIYF. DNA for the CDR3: TGCGCCAGCAGCCCGATAGGGGGGCCGAACTCTGGAAACACCATATATTTT.

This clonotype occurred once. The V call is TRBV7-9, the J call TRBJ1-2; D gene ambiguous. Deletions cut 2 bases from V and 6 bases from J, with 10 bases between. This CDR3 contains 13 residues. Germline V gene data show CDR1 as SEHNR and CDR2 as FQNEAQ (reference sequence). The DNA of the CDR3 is TGTGCCAGCAGCTTACGGGAGAACGATGGCTACACCTTC. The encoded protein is CASSLRENDGYTF.

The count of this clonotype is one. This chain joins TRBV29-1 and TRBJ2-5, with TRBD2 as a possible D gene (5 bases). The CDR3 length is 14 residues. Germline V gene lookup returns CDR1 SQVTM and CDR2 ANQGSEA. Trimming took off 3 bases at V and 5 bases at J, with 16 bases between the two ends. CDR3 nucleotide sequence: TGCAGCGTTGACGACGGGGTCGGGTTGGAGACCCAGTACTTC. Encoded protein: CSVDDGVGLETQYF.

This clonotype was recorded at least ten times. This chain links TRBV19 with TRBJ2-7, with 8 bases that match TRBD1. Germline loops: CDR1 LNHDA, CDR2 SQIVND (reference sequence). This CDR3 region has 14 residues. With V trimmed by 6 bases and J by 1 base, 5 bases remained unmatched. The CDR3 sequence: CASRIQGASYEQYF. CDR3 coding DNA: TGTGCCAGTAGGATCCAGGGGGCGTCCTACGAGCAGTACTTC.

DNA of the CDR3: TGTGCCAGCAGCGTAGAGGGGACGGACCAAGAGACCCAGTACTTC. Its translation is CASSVEGTDQETQYF. The V and J genes are TRBV9 and TRBJ2-5; D possibly matches TRBD1 or TRBD2 (5 bases each). V dropped 0 bases and J dropped 0 bases, with 9 bases sitting between them. CDR3 length: 15 residues. Germline-derived CDR1 and CDR2 are SGDLS and YYNGEE.

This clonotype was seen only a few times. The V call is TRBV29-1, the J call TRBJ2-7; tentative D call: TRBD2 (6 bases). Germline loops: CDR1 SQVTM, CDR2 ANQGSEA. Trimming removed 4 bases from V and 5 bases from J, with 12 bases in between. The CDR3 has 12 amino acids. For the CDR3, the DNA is TGCAGCGTTGTTAGCGGTTACCACGAGCAGTACTTC. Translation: CSVVSGYHEQYF.

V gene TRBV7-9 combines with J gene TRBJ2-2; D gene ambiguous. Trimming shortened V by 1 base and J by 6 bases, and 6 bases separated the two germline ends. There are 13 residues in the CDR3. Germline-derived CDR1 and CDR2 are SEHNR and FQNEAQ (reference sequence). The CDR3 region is CASSLEFAGELFF. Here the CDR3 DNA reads TGTGCCAGCAGCTTAGAGTTCGCCGGGGAGCTGTTTTTT.

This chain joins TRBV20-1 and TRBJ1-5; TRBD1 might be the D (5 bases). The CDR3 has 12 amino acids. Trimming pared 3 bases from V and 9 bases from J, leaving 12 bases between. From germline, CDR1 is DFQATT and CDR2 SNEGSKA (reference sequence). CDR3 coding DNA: TGCAGTGCTAGTGACCCAGGGCGGCCCCAGCATTTT. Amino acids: CSASDPGRPQHF.

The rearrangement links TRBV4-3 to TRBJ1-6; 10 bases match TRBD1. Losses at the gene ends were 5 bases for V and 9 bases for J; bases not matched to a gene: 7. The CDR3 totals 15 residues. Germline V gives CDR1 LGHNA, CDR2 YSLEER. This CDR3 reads CASSSGQGLSSPLHF. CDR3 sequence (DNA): TGCGCCAGCAGCTCGGGACAGGGGCTTAGTTCACCCCTCCACTTT.

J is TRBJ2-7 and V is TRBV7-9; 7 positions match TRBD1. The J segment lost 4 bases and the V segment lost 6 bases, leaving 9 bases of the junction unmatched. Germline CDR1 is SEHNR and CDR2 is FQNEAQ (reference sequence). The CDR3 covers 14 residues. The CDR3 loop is CASSLSGTVYEQYF. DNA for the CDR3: TGTGCCAGCAGTCTCTCCGGGACAGTGTACGAGCAGTACTTC.

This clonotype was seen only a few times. CDR3 amino acids: CASSAGGSQPQHF. The CDR3 nucleotides are TGTGCCAGCAGCGCAGGGGGCAGCCAGCCCCAGCATTTT. This rearrangement joins TRBV6-5 to TRBJ1-5; 8 bases align to TRBD1. There are 13 residues in the CDR3. Germline CDR1 reads MNHEY; CDR2 reads SVGAGI. V dropped 6 bases and J dropped 7; count of bases not matched to a gene: 5.

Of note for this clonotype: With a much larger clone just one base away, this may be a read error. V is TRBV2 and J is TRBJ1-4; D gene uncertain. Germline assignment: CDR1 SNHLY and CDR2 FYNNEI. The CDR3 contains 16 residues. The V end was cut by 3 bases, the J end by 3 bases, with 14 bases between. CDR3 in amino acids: CASSDQKMGANEKLFF. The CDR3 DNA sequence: TGTGCCAGCAGTGACCAGAAGATGGGAGCTAATGAAAAACTGTTTTTT.

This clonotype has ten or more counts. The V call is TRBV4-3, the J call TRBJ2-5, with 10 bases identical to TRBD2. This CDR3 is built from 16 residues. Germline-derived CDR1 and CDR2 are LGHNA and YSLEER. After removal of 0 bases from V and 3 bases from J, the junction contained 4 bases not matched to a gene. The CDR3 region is CASSQDLAGGEETQYF. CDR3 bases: TGCGCCAGCAGCCAAGATTTAGCGGGAGGTGAAGAGACCCAGTACTTC.

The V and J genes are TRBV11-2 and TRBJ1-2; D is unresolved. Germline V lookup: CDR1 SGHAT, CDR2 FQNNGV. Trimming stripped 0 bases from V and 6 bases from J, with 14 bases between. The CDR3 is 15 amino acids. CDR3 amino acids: CASSLDLGRADGYTF. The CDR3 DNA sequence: TGTGCCAGCAGCTTAGATCTTGGGCGGGCTGATGGCTACACCTTC.

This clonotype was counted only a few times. In DNA, the CDR3 is TGTGCCAGCAGCCCAAAAGTTGGGGCTTCCTACGAGCAGTACTTC. This encodes CASSPKVGASYEQYF. The chain links TRBV7-2 to TRBJ2-7, with D tentatively TRBD1 (5 bases). The germline V gene encodes CDR1 SGHTA and CDR2 FQGNSA. CDR3 size: 15 residues. Trimming cost V 5 bases and J 1 base, with 15 bases left between them.

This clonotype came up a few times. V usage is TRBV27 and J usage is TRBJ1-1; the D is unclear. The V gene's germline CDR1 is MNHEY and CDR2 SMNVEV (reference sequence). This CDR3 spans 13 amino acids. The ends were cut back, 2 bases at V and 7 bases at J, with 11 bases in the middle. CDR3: CASSLGQLNEAFF. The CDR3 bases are TGTGCCAGCAGTTTAGGGCAGTTAAATGAAGCTTTCTTT.

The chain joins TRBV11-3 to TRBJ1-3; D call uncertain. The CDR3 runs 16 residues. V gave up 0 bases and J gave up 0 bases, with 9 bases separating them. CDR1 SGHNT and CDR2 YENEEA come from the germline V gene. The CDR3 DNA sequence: TGTGCCAGCAGCTTAGATTCATCGGACTCTGGAAACACCATATATTTT. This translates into CASSLDSSDSGNTIYF. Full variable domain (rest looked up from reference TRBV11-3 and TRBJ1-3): EAGVVQSPRYKIIEKKQPVAFWCNPISGHNTLYWYLQNLGQGPELLIRYENEEAVDDSQLPKDRFSAERLKGVDSTLKIQPAELGDSAVYLCASSLDSSDSGNTIYFGEGSWLTVV.

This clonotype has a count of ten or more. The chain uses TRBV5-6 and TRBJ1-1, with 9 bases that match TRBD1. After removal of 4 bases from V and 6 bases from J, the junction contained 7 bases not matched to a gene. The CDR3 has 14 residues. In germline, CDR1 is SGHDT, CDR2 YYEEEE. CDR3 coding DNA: TGTGCCAGCAGCCACGGGACAGGGTGGGCTGAAGCTTTCTTT. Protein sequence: CASSHGTGWAEAFF.

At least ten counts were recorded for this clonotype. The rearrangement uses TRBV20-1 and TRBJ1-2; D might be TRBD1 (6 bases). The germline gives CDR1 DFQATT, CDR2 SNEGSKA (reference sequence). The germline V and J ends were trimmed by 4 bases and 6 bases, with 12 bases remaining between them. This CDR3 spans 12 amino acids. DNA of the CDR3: TGCAGTGCTACTACAGGGCCTGATGGCTACACCTTC. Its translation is CSATTGPDGYTF.

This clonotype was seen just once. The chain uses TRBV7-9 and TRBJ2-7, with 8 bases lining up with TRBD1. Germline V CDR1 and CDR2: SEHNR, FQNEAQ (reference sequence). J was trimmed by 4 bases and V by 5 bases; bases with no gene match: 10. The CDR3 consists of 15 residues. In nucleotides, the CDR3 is TGTGCCAGCAGCGGACAGGGCCAGGGGCTTTACGAGCAGTACTTC. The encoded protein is CASSGQGQGLYEQYF.